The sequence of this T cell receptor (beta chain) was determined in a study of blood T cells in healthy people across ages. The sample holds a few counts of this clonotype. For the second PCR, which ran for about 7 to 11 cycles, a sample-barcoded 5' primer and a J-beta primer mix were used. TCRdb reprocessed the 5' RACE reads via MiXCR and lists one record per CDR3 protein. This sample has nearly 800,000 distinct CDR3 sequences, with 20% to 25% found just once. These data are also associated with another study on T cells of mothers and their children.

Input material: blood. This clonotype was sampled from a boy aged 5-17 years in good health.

CDR3 nucleotide sequence: TGTGCCAGCAGCCAGCCGGGACTAGCGATGGAGCAGTTCTTC. Translating gives CASSQPGLAMEQFF. The chain employs TRBV7-9 and TRBJ2-5; 10 nucleotides agree with TRBD2. The end of the DNA fits TRBJ2-1 better, so the J call may be wrong. The germline V gene has CDR1 SEHNR and CDR2 FQNEAQ (reference sequence). The CDR3 totals 14 residues.